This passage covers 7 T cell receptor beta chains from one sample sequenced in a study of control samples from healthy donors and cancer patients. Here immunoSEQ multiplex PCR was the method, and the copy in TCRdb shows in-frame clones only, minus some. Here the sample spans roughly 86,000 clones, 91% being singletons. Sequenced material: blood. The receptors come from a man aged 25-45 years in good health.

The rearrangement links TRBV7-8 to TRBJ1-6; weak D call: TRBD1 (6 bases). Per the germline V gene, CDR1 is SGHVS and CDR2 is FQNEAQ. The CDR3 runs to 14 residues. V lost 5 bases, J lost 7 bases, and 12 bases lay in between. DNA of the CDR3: TGTGCCAGCAGCCCAGACAGGATCAATTCACCCCTCCACTTT. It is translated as CASSPDRINSPLHF.

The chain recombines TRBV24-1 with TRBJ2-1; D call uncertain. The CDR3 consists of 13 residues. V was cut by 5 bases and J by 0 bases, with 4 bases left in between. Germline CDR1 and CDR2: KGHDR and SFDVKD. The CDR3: CATSGTSYNEQFF. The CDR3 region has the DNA TGTGCCACCAGTGGTACCTCCTACAATGAGCAGTTCTTC.

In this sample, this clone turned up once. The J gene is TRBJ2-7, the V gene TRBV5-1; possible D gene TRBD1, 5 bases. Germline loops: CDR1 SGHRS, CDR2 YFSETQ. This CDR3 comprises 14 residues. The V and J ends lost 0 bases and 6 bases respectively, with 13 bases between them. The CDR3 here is CASSLEGQPGEQYF. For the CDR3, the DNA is TGCGCCAGCAGCTTGGAAGGACAACCCGGCGAGCAGTACTTC.

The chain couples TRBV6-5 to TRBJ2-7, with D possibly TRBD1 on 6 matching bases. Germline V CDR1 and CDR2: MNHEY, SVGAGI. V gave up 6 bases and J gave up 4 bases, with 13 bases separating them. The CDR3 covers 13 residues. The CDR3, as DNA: TGTGCCAGCAGGACAGGCGGTCGGTACGAGCAGTACTTC. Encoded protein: CASRTGGRYEQYF.

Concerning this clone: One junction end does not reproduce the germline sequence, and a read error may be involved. The CDR3 region has the DNA TGTGTCAGCAGTCCTCAGGGTTACGAGCAGTACTTC. Protein product: CVSSPQGYEQYF. The chain has TRBV6-5 and TRBJ2-7, with a weak D call TRBD1 (5 bases). The CDR3 runs to 12 residues. CDR1 MNHEY and CDR2 SVGAGI come from the germline V gene.

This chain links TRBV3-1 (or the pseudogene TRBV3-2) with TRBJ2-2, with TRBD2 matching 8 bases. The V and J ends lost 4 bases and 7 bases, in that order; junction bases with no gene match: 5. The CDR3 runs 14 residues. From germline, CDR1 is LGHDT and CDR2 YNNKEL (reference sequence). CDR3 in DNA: TGTGCCAGCAGCCCTAGCGGGTCCTTCGGGGAGCTGTTTTTT. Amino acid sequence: CASSPSGSFGELFF.

CDR3 residues: CASSQGVGSGFVEQFF. In DNA, the CDR3 is TGCGCCAGCAGCCAAGGGGTCGGTAGCGGCTTCGTTGAGCAGTTCTTC. The chain has TRBV4-1 and TRBJ2-1, with D possibly being TRBD2 (6 bases). Germline CDR1 is MGHRA and CDR2 is YSYEKL. Trimming took 1 base from V and 9 from J, leaving 19 bases between them. The CDR3 is 16 residues long.